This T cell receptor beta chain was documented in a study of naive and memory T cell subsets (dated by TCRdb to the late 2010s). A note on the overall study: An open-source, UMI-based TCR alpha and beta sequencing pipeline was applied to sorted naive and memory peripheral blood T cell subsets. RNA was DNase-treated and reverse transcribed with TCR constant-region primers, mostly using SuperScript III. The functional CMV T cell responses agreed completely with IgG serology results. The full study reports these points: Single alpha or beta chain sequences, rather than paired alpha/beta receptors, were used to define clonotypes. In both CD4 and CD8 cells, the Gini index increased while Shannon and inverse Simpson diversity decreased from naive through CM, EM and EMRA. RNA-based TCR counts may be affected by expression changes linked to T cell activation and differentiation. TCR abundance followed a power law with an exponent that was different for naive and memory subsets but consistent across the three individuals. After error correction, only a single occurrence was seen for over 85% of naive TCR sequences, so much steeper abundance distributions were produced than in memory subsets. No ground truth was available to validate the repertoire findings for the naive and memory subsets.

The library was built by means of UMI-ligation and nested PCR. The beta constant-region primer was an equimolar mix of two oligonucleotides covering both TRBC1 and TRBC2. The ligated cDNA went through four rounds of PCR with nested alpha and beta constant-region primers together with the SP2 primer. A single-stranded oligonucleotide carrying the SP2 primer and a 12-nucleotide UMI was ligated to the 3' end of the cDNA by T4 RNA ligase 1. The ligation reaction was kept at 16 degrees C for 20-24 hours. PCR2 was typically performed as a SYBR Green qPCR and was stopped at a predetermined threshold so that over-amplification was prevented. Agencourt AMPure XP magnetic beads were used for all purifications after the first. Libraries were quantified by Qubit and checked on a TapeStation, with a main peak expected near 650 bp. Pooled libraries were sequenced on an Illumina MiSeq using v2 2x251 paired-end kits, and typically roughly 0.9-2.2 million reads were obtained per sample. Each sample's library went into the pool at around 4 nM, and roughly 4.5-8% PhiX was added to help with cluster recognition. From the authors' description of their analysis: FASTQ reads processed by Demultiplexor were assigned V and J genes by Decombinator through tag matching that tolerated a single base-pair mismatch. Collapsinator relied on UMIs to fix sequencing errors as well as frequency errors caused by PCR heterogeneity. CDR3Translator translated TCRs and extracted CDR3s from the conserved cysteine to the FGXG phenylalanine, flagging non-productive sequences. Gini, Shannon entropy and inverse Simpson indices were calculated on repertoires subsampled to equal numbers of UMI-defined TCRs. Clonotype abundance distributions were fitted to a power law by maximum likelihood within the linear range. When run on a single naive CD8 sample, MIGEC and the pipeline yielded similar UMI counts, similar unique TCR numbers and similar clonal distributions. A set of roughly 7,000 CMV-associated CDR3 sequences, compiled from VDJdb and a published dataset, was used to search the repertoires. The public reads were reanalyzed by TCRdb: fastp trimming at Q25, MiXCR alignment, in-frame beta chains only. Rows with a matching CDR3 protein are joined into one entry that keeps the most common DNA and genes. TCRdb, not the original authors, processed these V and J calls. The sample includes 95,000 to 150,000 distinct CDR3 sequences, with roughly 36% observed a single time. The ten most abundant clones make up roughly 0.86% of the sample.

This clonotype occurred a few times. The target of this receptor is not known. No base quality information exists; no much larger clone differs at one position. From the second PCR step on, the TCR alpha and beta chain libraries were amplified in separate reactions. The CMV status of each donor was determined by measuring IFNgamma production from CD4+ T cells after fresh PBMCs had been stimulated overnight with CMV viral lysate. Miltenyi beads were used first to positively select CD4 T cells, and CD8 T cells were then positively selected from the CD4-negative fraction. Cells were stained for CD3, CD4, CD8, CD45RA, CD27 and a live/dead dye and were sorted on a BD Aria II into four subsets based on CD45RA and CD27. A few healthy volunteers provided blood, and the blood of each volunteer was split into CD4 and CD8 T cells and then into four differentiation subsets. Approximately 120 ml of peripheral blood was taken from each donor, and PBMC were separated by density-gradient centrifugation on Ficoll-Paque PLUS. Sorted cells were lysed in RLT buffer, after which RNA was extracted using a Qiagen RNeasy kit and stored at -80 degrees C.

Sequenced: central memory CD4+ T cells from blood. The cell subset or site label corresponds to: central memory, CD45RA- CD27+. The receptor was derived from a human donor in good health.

For the CDR3, the sequence is CASSPRLAGGGEQYF. At the DNA level, the sequence is TGTGCCAGCAGCCCCCGACTAGCGGGAGGGGGCGAGCAGTACTTC. Rearrangement joined TRBV9 to TRBJ2-7, with 14 bases in between that match TRBD2. Here V drops 4 bases and J drops 6 bases, and the junction holds 6 bases not matched to any gene. The CDR3 starts with the cysteine, ends with the phenylalanine, and has 15 residues. CDR3 DNA is the only sequence kept; it has 45 bases, read in frame from the first base. CDR1 and CDR2 are drawn from the germline V gene: SGDLS, YYNGEE.